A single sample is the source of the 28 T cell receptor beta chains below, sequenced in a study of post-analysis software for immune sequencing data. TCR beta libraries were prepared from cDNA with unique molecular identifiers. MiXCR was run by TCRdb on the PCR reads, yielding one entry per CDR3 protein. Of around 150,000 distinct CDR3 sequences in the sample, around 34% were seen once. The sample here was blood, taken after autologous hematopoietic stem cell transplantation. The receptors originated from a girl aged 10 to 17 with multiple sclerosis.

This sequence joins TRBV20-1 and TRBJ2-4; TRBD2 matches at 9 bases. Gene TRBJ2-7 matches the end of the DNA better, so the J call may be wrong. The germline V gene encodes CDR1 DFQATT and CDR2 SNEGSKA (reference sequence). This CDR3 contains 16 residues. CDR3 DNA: TGCAGTGCTAGAGGGGACCAGCGGGAGGAGGGGTACGAGCAGTACTTC. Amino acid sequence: CSARGDQREEGYEQYF.

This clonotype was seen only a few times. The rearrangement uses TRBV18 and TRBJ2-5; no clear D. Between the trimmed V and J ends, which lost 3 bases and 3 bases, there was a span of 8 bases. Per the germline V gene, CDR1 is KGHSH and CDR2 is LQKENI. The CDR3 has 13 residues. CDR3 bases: TGTGCCAGCTCACCGTCAGTCGAAGAGACCCAGTACTTC. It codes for CASSPSVEETQYF. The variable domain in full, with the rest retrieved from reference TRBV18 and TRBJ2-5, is NAGVMQNPRHLVRRRGQEARLRCSPMKGHSHVYWYRQLPEEGLKFMVYLQKENIIDESGMPKERFSAEFPKEGPSILRIQQVVRGDSAAYFCASSPSVEETQYFGPGTRLLVL.

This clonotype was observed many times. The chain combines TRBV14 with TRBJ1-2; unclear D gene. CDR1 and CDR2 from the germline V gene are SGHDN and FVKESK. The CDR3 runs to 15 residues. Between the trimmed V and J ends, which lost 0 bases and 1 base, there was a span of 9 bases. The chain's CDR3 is CASSQDRLINYGYTF. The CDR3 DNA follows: TGTGCCAGCAGCCAAGACCGTCTTATTAACTATGGCTACACCTTC.

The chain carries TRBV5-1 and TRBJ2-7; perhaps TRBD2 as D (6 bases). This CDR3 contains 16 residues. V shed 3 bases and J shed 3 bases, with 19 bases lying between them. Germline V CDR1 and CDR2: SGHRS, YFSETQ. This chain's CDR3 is CASSSHSLAIDYEQYF. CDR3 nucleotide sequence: TGCGCCAGCAGCTCTCACTCACTAGCCATTGACTACGAGCAGTACTTC. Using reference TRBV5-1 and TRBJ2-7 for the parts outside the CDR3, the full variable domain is KAGVTQTPRYLIKTRGQQVTLSCSPISGHRSVSWYQQTPGQGLQFLFEYFSETQRNKGNFPGRFSGRQFSNSRSEMNVSTLELGDSALYLCASSSHSLAIDYEQYFGPGTRLTVT.

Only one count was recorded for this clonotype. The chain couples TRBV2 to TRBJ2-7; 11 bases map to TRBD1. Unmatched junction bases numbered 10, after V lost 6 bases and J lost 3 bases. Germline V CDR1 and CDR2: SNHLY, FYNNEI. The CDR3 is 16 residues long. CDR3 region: CASSYRGGTGGYEQYF. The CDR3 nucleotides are TGTGCCAGCAGCTACCGAGGGGGGACAGGGGGCTACGAGCAGTACTTC.

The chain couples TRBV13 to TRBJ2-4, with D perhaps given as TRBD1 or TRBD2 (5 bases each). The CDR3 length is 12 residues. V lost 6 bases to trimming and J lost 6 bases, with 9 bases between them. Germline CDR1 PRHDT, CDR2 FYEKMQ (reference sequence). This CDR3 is CASSGGGNIQYF. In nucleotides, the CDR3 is TGTGCCAGCAGTGGGGGTGGAAACATTCAGTACTTC.

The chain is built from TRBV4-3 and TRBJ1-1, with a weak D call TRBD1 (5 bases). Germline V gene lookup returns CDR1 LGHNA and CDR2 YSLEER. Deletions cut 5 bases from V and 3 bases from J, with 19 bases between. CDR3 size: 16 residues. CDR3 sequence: CASSELVQRGYTEAFF. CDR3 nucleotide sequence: TGCGCCAGCAGCGAACTGGTTCAGCGGGGGTACACTGAAGCTTTCTTT.

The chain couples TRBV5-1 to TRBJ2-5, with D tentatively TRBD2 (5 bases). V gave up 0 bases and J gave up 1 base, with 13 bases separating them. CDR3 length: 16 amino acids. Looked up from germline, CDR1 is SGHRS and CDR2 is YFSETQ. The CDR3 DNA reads TGCGCCAGCAGCTTGGGAAGCGGATCGTTCCAAGAGACCCAGTACTTC. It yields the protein CASSLGSGSFQETQYF.

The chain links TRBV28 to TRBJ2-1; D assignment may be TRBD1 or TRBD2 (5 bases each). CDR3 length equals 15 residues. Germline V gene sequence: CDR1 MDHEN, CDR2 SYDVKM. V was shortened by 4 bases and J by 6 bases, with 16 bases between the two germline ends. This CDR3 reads CASSSYEGPGNEQFF. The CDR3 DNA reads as TGTGCCAGCAGTTCATACGAGGGGCCGGGCAATGAGCAGTTCTTC. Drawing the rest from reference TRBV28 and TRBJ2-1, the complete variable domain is DVKVTQSSRYLVKRTGEKVFLECVQDMDHENMFWYRQDPGLGLRLIYFSYDVKMKEKGDIPEGYSVSREKKERFSLILESASTNQTSMYLCASSSYEGPGNEQFFGPGTRLTVL.

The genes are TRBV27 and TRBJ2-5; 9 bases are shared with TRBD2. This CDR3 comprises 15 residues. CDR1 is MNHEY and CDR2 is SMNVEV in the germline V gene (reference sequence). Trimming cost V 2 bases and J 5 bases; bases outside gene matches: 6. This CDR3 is CASSLGSSGTETQYF. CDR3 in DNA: TGTGCCAGCAGTTTAGGGTCTAGCGGGACGGAGACCCAGTACTTC.

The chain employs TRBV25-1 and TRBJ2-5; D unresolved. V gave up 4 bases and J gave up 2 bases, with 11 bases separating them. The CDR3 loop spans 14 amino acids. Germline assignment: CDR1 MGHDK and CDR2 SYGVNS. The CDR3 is CASSVGGPQETQYF. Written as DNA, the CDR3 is TGTGCCAGCAGTGTGGGTGGGCCACAAGAGACCCAGTACTTC.

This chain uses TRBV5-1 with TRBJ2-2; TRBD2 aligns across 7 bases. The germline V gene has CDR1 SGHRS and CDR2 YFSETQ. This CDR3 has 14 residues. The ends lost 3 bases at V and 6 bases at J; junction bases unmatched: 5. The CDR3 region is CASSSPREAGELFF. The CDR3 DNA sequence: TGCGCCAGCAGCTCTCCTCGGGAGGCCGGGGAGCTGTTTTTT.

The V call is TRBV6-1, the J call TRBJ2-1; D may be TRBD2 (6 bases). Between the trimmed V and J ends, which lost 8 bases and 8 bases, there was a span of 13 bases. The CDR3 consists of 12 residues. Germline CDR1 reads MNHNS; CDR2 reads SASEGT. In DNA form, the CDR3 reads TGTGCCAGCTCGGGACTCGGCGATGAGCAGTTCTTC. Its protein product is CASSGLGDEQFF.

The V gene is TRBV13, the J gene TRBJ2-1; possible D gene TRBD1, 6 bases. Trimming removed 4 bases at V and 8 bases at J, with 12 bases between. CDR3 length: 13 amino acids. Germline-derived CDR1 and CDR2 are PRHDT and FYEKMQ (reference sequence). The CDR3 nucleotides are TGTGCCAGCAGCTCGCCAGACAGGCATGAGCAGTTCTTC. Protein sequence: CASSSPDRHEQFF.

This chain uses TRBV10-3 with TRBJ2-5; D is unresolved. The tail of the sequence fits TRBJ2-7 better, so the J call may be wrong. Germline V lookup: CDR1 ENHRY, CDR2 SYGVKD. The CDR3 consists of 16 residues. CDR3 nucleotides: TGTGCCATCAGTGATTTATTAGGACGGAAGTCCTACGAGCAGTACTTC. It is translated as CAISDLLGRKSYEQYF.

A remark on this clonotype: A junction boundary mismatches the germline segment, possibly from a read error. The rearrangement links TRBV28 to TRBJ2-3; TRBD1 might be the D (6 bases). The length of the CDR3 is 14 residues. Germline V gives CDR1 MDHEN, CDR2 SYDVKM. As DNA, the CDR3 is TGTGCCAGCCGAACTTACAGGGTAGGAGATACGCAGTGTTTT. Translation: CASRTYRVGDTQCF.

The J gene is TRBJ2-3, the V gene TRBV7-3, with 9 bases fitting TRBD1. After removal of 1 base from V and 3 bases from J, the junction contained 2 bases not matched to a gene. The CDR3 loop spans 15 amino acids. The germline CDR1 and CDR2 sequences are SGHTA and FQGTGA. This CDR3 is CASSLNRGRTDTQYF. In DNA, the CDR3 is TGTGCCAGCAGCTTAAACAGGGGGCGGACAGATACGCAGTATTTT. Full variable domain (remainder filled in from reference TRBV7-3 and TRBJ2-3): GAGVSQTPSNKVTEKGKYVELRCDPISGHTALYWYRQSLGQGPEFLIYFQGTGAADDSGLPNDRFFAVRPEGSVSTLKIQRTERGDSAVYLCASSLNRGRTDTQYFGPGTRLTVL.

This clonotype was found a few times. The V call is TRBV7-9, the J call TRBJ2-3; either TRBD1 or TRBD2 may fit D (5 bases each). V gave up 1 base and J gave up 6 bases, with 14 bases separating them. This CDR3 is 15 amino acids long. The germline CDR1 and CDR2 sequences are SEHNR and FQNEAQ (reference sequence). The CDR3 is CASSLVLTEGDTQYF. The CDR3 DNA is TGTGCCAGCAGCTTAGTTTTGACCGAGGGGGATACGCAGTATTTT.

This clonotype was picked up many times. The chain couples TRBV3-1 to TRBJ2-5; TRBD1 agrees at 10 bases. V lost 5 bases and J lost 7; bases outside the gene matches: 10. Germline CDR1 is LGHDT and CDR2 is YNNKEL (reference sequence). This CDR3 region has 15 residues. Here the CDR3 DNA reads TGTGCCAGCAGCTCCCGACAGGGGGCCTCAGTGACCCAGTACTTC. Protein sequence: CASSSRQGASVTQYF.

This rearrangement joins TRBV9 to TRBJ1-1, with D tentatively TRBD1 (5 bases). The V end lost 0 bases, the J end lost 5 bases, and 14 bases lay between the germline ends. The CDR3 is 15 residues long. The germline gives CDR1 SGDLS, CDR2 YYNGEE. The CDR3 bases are TGTGCCAGCAGCGTAGGCTCAGGGCTGGGTACTGAAGCTTTCTTT. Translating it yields CASSVGSGLGTEAFF. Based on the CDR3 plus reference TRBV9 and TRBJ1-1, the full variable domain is DSGVTQTPKHLITATGQRVTLRCSPRSGDLSVYWYQQSLDQGLQFLIQYYNGEERAKGNILERFSAQQFPDLHSELNLSSLELGDSALYFCASSVGSGLGTEAFFGQGTRLTVV.

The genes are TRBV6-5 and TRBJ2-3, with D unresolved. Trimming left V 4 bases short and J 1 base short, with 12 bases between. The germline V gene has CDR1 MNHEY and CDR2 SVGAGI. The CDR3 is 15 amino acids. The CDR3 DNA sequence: TGTGCCAGCAGTTTATGTGGGTGCGGCACAGATACGCAGTATTTT. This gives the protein CASSLCGCGTDTQYF.

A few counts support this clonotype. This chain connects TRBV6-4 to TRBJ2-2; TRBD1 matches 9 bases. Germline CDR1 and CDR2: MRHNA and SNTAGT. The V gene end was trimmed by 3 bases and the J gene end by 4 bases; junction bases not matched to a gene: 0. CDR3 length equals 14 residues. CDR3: CASSETGGTGELFF. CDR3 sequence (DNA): TGTGCCAGCAGTGAGACAGGGGGCACCGGGGAGCTGTTTTTT.

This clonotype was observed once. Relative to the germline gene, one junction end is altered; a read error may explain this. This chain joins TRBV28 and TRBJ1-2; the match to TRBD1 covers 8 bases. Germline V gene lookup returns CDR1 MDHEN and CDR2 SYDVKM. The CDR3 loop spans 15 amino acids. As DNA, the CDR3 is TGTGCCAGCAGTTCACCGGGACAGGCTAACCATGGCTACACCTTC. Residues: CASSSPGQANHGYTF.

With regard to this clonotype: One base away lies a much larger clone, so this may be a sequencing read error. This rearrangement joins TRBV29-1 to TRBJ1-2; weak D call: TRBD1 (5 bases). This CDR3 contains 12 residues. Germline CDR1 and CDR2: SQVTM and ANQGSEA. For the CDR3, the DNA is TGCAGCGCGGGGGTTCAAAACTATGGCTACATCTTC. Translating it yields CSAGVQNYGYIF.

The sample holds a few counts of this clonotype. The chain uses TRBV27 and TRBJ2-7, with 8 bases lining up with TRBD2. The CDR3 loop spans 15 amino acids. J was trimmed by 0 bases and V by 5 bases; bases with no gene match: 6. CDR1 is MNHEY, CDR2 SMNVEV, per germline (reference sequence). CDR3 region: CASSPRGGSSYEQYF. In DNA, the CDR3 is TGTGCCAGCAGTCCCCGGGGGGGCAGCTCCTACGAGCAGTACTTC.

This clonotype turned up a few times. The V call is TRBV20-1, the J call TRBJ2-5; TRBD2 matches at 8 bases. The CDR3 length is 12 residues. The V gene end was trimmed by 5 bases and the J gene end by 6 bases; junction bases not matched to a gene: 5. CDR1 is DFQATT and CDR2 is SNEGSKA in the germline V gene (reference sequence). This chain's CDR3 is CSAGSGSKTQYF. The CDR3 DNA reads TGCAGTGCTGGGAGCGGGAGTAAGACCCAGTACTTC.

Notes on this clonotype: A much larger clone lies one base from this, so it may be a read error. The CDR3: CASPRDQTYEQYF. CDR3 DNA sequence: TGCGCCAGCCCCCGGGACCAAACCTACGAGCAGTACTTC. The genes are TRBV5-1 and TRBJ2-7; either TRBD1 or TRBD2 may fit D (5 bases each). This CDR3 is built from 13 residues. The V and J ends lost 7 bases and 2 bases respectively, with 13 bases between them. CDR1 SGHRS and CDR2 YFSETQ come from the germline V gene. The entire variable domain, with the rest obtained from reference TRBV5-1 and TRBJ2-7, is as follows: KAGVTQTPRYLIKTRGQQVTLSCSPISGHRSVSWYQQTPGQGLQFLFEYFSETQRNKGNFPGRFSGRQFSNSRSEMNVSTLELGDSALYLCASPRDQTYEQYFGPGTRLTVT.

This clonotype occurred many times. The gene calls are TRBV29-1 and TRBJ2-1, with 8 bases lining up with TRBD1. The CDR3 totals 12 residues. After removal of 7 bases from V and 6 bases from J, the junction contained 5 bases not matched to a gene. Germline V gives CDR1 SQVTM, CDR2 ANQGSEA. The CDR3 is CSGTGSGNEQFF. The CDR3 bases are TGCAGCGGGACAGGGTCAGGCAATGAGCAGTTCTTC.